This passage covers 15 T cell receptor beta chains from one sample sequenced in a study of T cells after yellow fever vaccination. TCRdb analysed the 5' RACE reads with MiXCR anew, one entry per CDR3 protein. Of over 300,000 distinct CDR3 sequences listed, around 4% were seen once; the top ten hold about a quarter. The sample consisted of PBMCs, taken on the day of the yellow fever booster vaccination. The receptors derive from a young man who received the YFV17D yellow fever vaccine.

This clonotype appeared many times. The rearrangement links TRBV24-1 to TRBJ2-2; the D is unclear. V lost 4 bases and J 1 base, leaving 3 bases between the germline ends. The CDR3 has 13 amino acids. The germline V gene has CDR1 KGHDR and CDR2 SFDVKD. The CDR3 is CATSEENTGELFF. The DNA of the CDR3 is TGTGCCACCAGTGAGGAGAACACCGGGGAGCTGTTTTTT.

The CDR3 DNA sequence: TGCAGTGCTAGAGATATTGGGGTGTGGGGGATCTCCTACAATGAGCAGTTCTTC. It codes for CSARDIGVWGISYNEQFF. J is TRBJ2-1 and V is TRBV20-1; the D gene could be TRBD1 or TRBD2 (5 bases each). CDR1 and CDR2 from the germline V gene are DFQATT and SNEGSKA (reference sequence). Deletions cut 0 bases from V and 0 bases from J, with 18 bases between. CDR3 length: 18 residues.

In this sample, this clonotype turned up a few times. The CDR3 reads CASSQSTGPSNQPQHF. The CDR3 DNA is TGCGCCAGCAGCCAATCAACAGGTCCGAGCAATCAGCCCCAGCATTTT. V gene TRBV4-1 combines with J gene TRBJ1-5; a weak D match, TRBD1 (5 bases). Between the trimmed V and J ends, which lost 2 bases and 1 base, there was a span of 12 bases. CDR1 and CDR2 (germline): MGHRA, YSYEKL. This CDR3 region has 16 residues.

This clonotype was counted at least ten times. This sequence joins TRBV4-3 and TRBJ1-5; no firm D call. V lost 5 bases, J lost 6 bases, and 8 bases lay in between. Per germline, CDR1 LGHNA and CDR2 YSLEER. There are 12 residues in the CDR3. CDR3 nucleotide sequence: TGCGCCAGCAGCTCTCGAGTTCAGCCCCAGCATTTT. The encoded protein is CASSSRVQPQHF.

The table lists this clonotype with many counts. The V and J genes are TRBV20-1 and TRBJ2-1; a weak D match, TRBD2 (5 bases). Germline-derived CDR1 and CDR2 are DFQATT and SNEGSKA (reference sequence). The CDR3 is 17 residues long. V was cut by 6 bases and J by 5 bases, with 26 bases left in between. The DNA for the CDR3 is TGCAGTGCAATGAGGAGGTTCCAGCGAAGGGTTGACAATGAGCAGTTCTTC. Its translation is CSAMRRFQRRVDNEQFF.

The table lists this clonotype with many counts. This chain connects TRBV7-2 to TRBJ2-1; tentatively, D is TRBD1 (5 bases). Trimming removed 4 bases from V and 0 bases from J, with 10 bases in between. The CDR3 length is 15 residues. Germline-derived CDR1 and CDR2 are SGHTA and FQGNSA. The CDR3 bases are TGTGCCAGCAGCTCAACAGGTGTCTCCTACAATGAGCAGTTCTTC. Translated: CASSSTGVSYNEQFF.

This sequence joins TRBV11-1 and TRBJ2-1; TRBD2 matches 11 bases. Trimming removed 2 bases from V and 7 bases from J; junction bases left unmatched: 10. Per the germline V gene, CDR1 is SGHAT and CDR2 is FQDESV (reference sequence). This CDR3 has 17 residues. The CDR3 DNA is TGTGCCAGCAGCTTATCCTCTAGCGGGGGGACTGGGAATGAGCAGTTCTTC. Translated, it gives CASSLSSSGGTGNEQFF.

This clonotype was seen at least ten times. The chain uses TRBV6-6 and TRBJ2-5; 10 nucleotides align to TRBD2. This CDR3 comprises 15 residues. CDR1 is MNHNY and CDR2 is SVGAGI in the germline V gene (reference sequence). Unmatched junction bases numbered 3, after V lost 5 bases and J lost 0 bases. CDR3 sequence: CASSRLAGYQETQYF. The CDR3 nucleotides are TGTGCCAGCAGTAGACTAGCGGGTTACCAAGAGACCCAGTACTTC.

V and J are TRBV6-5 and TRBJ1-1; possible D gene TRBD1, 5 bases. V lost 0 bases, J lost 0 bases, and 8 bases lay in between. The CDR3 totals 15 residues. Germline V gene lookup returns CDR1 MNHEY and CDR2 SVGAGI. CDR3 amino acids: CASSYSPGLNTEAFF. DNA for the CDR3: TGTGCCAGCAGTTACTCACCAGGGCTGAACACTGAAGCTTTCTTT.

This clonotype was counted many times. The rearrangement links TRBV6-2 or TRBV6-3 to TRBJ2-1; a possible D gene is TRBD2 (5 bases). The V end lost 5 bases, the J end lost 9 bases, and 17 bases lay between the germline ends. CDR1 is MNHEY, CDR2 SVGEGT, per germline. The CDR3 spans 14 residues. CDR3 region: CASSTGLAWAEQFF. CDR3 bases: TGTGCCAGCAGTACCGGACTGGCCTGGGCTGAGCAGTTCTTC.

Ten or more counts support this clonotype. This chain links TRBV7-2 with TRBJ2-7, with a possible D match to TRBD2 (5 bases). In germline, CDR1 is SGHTA, CDR2 FQGNSA. Trimming cost V 1 base and J 3 bases, with 10 bases left between them. CDR3 length equals 14 residues. The DNA for the CDR3 is TGTGCCAGCAGCTTAGGAGGGCAAGGCTACGAGCAGTACTTC. Translating gives CASSLGGQGYEQYF.

The rearrangement uses TRBV2 and TRBJ2-3; D is unclear. CDR3 length equals 15 residues. Deletions cut 1 base from V and 6 bases from J, with 14 bases between. CDR1 and CDR2 (germline): SNHLY, FYNNEI. DNA for the CDR3: TGTGCCAGCAGTGAAGGGAGTGGAGCGCGGGATACGCAGTATTTT. It yields the protein CASSEGSGARDTQYF.

This chain links TRBV12-3 or TRBV12-4 with TRBJ2-4, with a tentative D call TRBD1 (5 bases). Trimming took off 3 bases at V and 3 bases at J, with 12 bases between the two ends. The CDR3 is 15 residues long. The CDR3 DNA is TGTGCCAGCAGTTTCCAGGGTTCGGTCAAAAACATTCAGTACTTC. Residues: CASSFQGSVKNIQYF.

In this sample, this clonotype turned up many times. The chain combines TRBV5-1 with TRBJ2-3, with 14 bases aligning to TRBD2. Unmatched junction bases numbered 0, after V lost 3 bases and J lost 0 bases. There are 16 residues in the CDR3. Germline values: CDR1 SGHRS, CDR2 YFSETQ. The CDR3 region has the DNA TGCGCCAGCAGCTGGACTAGCGGGGGGAGCACAGATACGCAGTATTTT. It encodes CASSWTSGGSTDTQYF.

The rearrangement uses TRBV15 and TRBJ1-5, with no clear D. The germline V gene encodes CDR1 LNHNV and CDR2 YYDKDF (reference sequence). Between the trimmed V and J ends, which lost 0 bases and 6 bases, there was a span of 15 bases. The CDR3 is made up of 16 amino acids. The CDR3 DNA reads as TGTGCCACCAGCAGAGATCCCTCAGCGTCTGGTCAGCCCCAGCATTTT. This sequence encodes CATSRDPSASGQPQHF. Supplemented by reference TRBV15 and TRBJ1-5, the full variable domain reads DAMVIQNPRYQVTQFGKPVTLSCSQTLNHNVMYWYQQKSSQAPKLLFHYYDKDFNNEADTPDNFQSRRPNTSFCFLDIRSPGLGDTAMYLCATSRDPSASGQPQHFGDGTRLSIL.